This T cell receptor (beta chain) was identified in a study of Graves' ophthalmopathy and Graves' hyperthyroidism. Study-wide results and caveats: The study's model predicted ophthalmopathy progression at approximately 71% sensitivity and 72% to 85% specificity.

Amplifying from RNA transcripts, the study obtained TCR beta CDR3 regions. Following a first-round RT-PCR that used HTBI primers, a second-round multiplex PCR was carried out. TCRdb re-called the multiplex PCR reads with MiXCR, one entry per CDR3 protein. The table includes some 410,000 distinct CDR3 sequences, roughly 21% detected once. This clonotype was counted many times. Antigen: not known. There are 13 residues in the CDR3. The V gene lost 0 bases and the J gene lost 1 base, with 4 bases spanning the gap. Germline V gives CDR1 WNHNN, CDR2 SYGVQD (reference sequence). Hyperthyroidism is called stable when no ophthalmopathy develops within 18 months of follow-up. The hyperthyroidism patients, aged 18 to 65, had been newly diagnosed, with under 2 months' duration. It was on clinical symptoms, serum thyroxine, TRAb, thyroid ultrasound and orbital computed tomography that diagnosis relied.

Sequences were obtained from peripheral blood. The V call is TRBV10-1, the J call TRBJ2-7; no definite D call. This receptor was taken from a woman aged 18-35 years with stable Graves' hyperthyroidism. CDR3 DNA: TGCGCCAGCAGTGAGTCGGGATCCTACGAGCAGTACTTC. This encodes CASSESGSYEQYF.